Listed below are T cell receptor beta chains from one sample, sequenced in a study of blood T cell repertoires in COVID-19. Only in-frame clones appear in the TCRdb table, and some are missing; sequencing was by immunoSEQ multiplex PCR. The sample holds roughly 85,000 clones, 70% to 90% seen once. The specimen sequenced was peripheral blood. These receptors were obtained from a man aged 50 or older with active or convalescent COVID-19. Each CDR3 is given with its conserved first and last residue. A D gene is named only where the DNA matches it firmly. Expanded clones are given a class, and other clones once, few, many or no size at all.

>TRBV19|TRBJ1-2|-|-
TGTGCCAGTAGTACCGGGAGCGCCCCCGTGGTTAACTATGGCTACACCTTC
CASSTGSAPVVNYGYTF
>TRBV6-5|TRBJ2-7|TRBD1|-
TGTGCCAGCAGCACCGAGACAGGGGCCTCCTACGAGCAGTACTTC
CASSTETGASYEQYF
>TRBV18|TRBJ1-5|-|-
TGTGCCAGCTCACCTTTCGGCAGGGGTAGCAATCAGCCCCAGCATTTT
CASSPFGRGSNQPQHF
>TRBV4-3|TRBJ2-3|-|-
TGCGCCAGCAGCCATGACGGAGCCTCCGCGGATACGCAGTATTTT
CASSHDGASADTQYF
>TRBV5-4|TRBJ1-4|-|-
TGTGCCAGCAGCCGAACCATTAGGGGAGGTGAAAAACTGTTTTTT
CASSRTIRGGEKLFF
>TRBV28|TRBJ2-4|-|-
TGTGCCAGCAATACTGACTTAGCCAAAAACATTCAGTACTTC
CASNTDLAKNIQYF
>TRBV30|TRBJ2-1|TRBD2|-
TGTGCCCGGGCGGGGCTAGCGGGGGGGCAGTTCTTC
CARAGLAGGQFF
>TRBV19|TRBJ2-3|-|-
TGTGCCAGTAGTATATCGGGGAAGTACACAGATACGCAGTATTTT
CASSISGKYTDTQYF
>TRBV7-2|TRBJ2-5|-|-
TGTGCCAGCAGCTTTAGGCAGGGGCAAGAGACCCAGTACTTC
CASSFRQGQETQYF
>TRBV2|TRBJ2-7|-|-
TGTGCCAGCAGTTCGGGGAGTGAGCAGTACTTC
CASSSGSEQYF
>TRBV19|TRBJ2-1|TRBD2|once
TGTGCCAGTAGTAAGCGACTAGCGGGGGGGAATGAGCAGTTCTTC
CASSKRLAGGNEQFF
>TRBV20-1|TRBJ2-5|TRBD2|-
TGCAGTGCGAACGGGGGGGAGACCCAGTACTTC
CSANGGETQYF
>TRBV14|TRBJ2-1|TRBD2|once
TGTGCCAGCAGCCAAGACCGGACTCGCGGACTAGCGGGGAGGGAGCAGTTCTTC
CASSQDRTRGLAGREQFF
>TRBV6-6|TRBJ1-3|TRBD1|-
TGTGCCAGCAGTCTACTCGGACAGGGCCGCTCTGGAAACACCATATATTTT
CASSLLGQGRSGNTIYF
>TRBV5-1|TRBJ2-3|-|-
TGCGCCAGCAACAACAGTCCGGACATCACAGATACGCAGTATTTT
CASNNSPDITDTQYF
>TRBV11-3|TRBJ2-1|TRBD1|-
TGTGCCAGCAGCTCCTCCCCGGGACAGCCCAATGAGCAGTTCTTC
CASSSSPGQPNEQFF
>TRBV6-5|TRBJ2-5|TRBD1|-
TGTGCCAGCAGTTACCGAGACAGGGGGCTCCAAGAGACCCAGTACTTC
CASSYRDRGLQETQYF
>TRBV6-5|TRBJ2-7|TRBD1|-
TGTGCCAGCAGTTACACCGGACAGGGGGCGTCATACGAGCAGTACTTC
CASSYTGQGASYEQYF
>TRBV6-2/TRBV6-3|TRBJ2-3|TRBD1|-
TGTGCCAGCAGTTACCTTCCCGGGACAGCGGCCCTTACGCAGTATTTT
CASSYLPGTAALTQYF
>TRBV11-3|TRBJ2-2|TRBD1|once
TGTGCCAGCAGCGTCGCCGGGACAGCGAACACCGGGGAGCTGTTTTTT
CASSVAGTANTGELFF
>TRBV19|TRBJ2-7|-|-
TGTGCCAGTAGTGTTTCAGCAGGAAACTACGAGCAGTACTTC
CASSVSAGNYEQYF
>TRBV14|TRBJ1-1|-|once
TGTGCCAGCAGCCAAGATCACGGGGGCACTGAAGCTTTCTTT
CASSQDHGGTEAFF
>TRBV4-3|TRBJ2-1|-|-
TGCGCCAGCAGCCAAGATCTAATCGGGGTCTACAATGAGCAGTTCTTC
CASSQDLIGVYNEQFF
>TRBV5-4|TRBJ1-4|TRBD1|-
TGTGCCAGCAGCATACAGGGGGCGCCTGAAAAACTGTTTTTT
CASSIQGAPEKLFF
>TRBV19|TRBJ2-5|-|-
TGTGCCAGCCGCGGCGGGGAGACCCAGTACTTC
CASRGGETQYF
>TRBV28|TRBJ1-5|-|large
TGTGCCAGCAGTTTGGTACAGGCGAGCAATCAGCCCCAGCATTTT
CASSLVQASNQPQHF
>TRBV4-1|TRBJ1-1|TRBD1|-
TGCGCCAGTATTTGGCGGCAGGGGGCGAACACTGAAGCTTTCTTT
CASIWRQGANTEAFF
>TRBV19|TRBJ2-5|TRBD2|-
TGTGCCAGTAGTGTGACTAGCGGAAGTTCGAAAGAGACCCAGTACTTC
CASSVTSGSSKETQYF
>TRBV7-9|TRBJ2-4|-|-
TGTGCCAGCACCACGACAGGCCTCGGCAAAAACATTCAGTACTTC
CASTTTGLGKNIQYF
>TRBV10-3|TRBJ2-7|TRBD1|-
TGTGCCATCAGCAAAGGGGGCTTGTCACAAGAGCAGTACTTC
CAISKGGLSQEQYF
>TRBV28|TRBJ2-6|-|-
TGTGCCAGCAGTTCTCTCTTGGAAAAGAGGGGGGCCAACGTCCTGACTTTC
CASSSLLEKRGANVLTF
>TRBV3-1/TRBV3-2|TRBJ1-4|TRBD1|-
TGTGCCAGCAGCCAAGATCGGGGGACAGGGAATGAAAAACTGTTTTTT
CASSQDRGTGNEKLFF
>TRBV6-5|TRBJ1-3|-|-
TGTGCCACCGCCCCTACAGTGAGAGGAAACACCATATATTTT
CATAPTVRGNTIYF
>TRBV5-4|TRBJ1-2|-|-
TGTGCCAGCAGCCCGACGGGGACAAGTTATGGCTACACCTTC
CASSPTGTSYGYTF
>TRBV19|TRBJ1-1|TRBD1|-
TGTGCCAGTAGTATTGGGACAGGGGTCACTGAAGCTTTCTTT
CASSIGTGVTEAFF
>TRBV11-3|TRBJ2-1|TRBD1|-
TGTGCCAGCAGCTTAGGTCGGACAGGCCTCTACAATGAGCAGTTCTTC
CASSLGRTGLYNEQFF
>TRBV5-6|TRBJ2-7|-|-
TGTGCCAGCAGCTATACAGGCCGCTACGAGCAGTACTTC
CASSYTGRYEQYF
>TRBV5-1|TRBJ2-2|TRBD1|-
TGCGCCAGCAGCGCGGGACAGGGGGCGAGCACCGGGGAGCTGTTTTTT
CASSAGQGASTGELFF
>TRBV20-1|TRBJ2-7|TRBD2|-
TGCAGTGCTAGTTCGGGGGGAGGGGTCTACGAGCAGTACTTC
CSASSGGGVYEQYF
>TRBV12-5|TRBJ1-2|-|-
TGTGCTAGTGGTTCCTCGACAGGCGCTAACTATGGCTACACCTTC
CASGSSTGANYGYTF
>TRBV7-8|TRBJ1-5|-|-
TGTGCCAGCAGCTTAGGGAGAAATCAGCCCCAGCATTTT
CASSLGRNQPQHF
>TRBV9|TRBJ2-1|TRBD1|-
TGTGCCAGCAGCGACACAGGGGGCTCCTACAATGAGCAGTTCTTC
CASSDTGGSYNEQFF
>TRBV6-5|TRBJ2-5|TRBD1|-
TGTGCCAGCAGTTACTCGAGGACAGGGGGAGGGGAGACCCAGTACTTC
CASSYSRTGGGETQYF
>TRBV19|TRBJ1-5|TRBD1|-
TGTGCCAGTAGTGTAGACAGGGGCAATCAGCCCCAGCATTTT
CASSVDRGNQPQHF
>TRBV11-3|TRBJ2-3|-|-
TGTGCCAGCAGCTTAGTGTTCTCAGGGGCGGTAGATACGCAGTATTTT
CASSLVFSGAVDTQYF
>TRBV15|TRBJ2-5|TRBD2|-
TGTGCCACCAGCAGAGATCGGACTAGCGGGGGCACTGGAGAGACCCAGTACTTC
CATSRDRTSGGTGETQYF